This note documents a single T cell receptor (beta chain) sequence. What it binds is unknown. This specimen belongs to a study of shared clonotypes between healthy human individuals. It was at deep level that the assay was run. Genomic DNA belonging to each subset was distributed in equal measure over several immunoSEQ plates. The repertoire was sequenced with immunoSEQ multiplex PCR; TCRdb's copy has only in-frame clones and lacks some. The sample shows 400,000 to 500,000 clones, 79% of them seen only once. Trimming at V came to 0 bases and at J to 7 bases, leaving 4 bases not matched to a gene. The length of the CDR3 is 14 residues. CDR1 GTSNPN and CDR2 SVGIG come from the germline V gene (reference sequence). The donors were adults (healthy and HIV-negative) with no recent acute infections or vaccinations. The study, taken as a whole, reports: A small donor pool kept down the genetic and exposure-history diversity that was represented.

This clonotype was sampled from a woman aged 35 to 49 in good health. Some clones in this sample may be carry-over from other donors' samples. The chain combines TRBV30 with TRBJ2-1; 9 positions agree with TRBD2. Material: PBMCs. CDR3 sequence (DNA): TGTGCCTGGAGTGTCGGGCGGGAGGGGAATGAGCAGTTCTTC. It yields the protein CAWSVGREGNEQFF.